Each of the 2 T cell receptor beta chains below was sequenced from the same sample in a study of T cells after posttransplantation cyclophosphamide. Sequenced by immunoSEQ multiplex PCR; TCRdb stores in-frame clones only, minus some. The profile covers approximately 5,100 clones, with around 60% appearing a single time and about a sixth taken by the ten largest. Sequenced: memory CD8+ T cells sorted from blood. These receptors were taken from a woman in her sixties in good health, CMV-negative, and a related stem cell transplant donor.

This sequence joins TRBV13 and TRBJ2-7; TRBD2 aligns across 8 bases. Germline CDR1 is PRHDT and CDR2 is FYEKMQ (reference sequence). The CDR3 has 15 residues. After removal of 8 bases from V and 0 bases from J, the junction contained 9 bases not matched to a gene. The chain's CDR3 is CASGLADSSSYEQYF. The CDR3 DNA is TGTGCCAGCGGACTAGCCGATAGTAGCTCCTACGAGCAGTACTTC. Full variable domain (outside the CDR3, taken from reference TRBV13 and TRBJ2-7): AAGVIQSPRHLIKEKRETATLKCYPIPRHDTVYWYQQGPGQDPQFLISFYEKMQSDKGSIPDRFSAQQFSDYHSELNMSSLELGDSALYFCASGLADSSSYEQYFGPGTRLTVT.

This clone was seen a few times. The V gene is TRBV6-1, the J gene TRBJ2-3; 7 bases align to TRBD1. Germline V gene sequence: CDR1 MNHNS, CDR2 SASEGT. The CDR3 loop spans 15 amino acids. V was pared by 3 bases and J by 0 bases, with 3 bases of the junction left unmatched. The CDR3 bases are TGTGCCAGCAGTGACAACAGGGGTAGCACAGATACGCAGTATTTT. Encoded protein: CASSDNRGSTDTQYF.